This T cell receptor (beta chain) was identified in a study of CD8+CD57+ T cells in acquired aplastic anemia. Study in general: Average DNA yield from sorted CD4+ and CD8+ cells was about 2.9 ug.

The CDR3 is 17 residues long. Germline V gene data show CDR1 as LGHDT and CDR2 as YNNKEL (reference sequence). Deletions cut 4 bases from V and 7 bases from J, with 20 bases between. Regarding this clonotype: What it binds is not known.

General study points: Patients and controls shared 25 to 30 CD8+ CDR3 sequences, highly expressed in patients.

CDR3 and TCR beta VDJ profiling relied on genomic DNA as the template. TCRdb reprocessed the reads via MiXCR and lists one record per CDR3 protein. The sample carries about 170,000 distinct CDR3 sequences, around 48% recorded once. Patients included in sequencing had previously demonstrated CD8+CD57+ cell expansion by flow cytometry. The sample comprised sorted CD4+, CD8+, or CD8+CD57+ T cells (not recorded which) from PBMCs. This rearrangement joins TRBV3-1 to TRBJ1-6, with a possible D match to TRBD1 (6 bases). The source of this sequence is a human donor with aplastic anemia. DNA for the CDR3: TGTGCCAGCAGCCGCTGGACAGAGGTGTGGCGAAATTCACCCCTCCACTTT. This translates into CASSRWTEVWRNSPLHF.